The 13 T cell receptor beta chains presented below share a single source sample, sequenced in a study of T cell responses to AZD1222 COVID-19 vaccine (dated by TCRdb to the early 2020s). Libraries were constructed by the immunoSEQ multiplex PCR assay. TCRdb re-hosts the immuneACCESS table, in-frame sequences only. Its copies lack some clones; in the studies checked, an unresolved V gene accounts for under half of them, and the cause for the rest is not known. Present in this sample are some 200,000 clones, roughly 92% of which were seen just once. Clones ranked in the top ten supply about 9.4% of the sample. The sample's time point, from its label and the paper: baseline before first vaccination. Sequenced here: peripheral blood, sampled on day 0 of AZD1222 vaccination. The receptors were sampled from an adult in good health.

V and J are TRBV3-1 (or the pseudogene TRBV3-2) and TRBJ2-7; no definite D call. The CDR3 runs to 15 residues. V was pared by 4 bases and J by 7 bases, with 20 bases between. The germline gives CDR1 LGHDT, CDR2 YNNKEL (reference sequence). CDR3 region: CASSPMMYLGAEQYV. The CDR3 coding sequence is TGTGCCAGCAGCCCCATGATGTACCTCGGCGCGGAGCAGTACGTC.

The table lists this clone with a count of one. The rearrangement joins TRBV28 to TRBJ1-6; 8 nucleotides agree with TRBD1. Unmatched junction bases numbered 11, after V lost 6 bases and J lost 10 bases. Germline CDR1 and CDR2: MDHEN and SYDVKM. This CDR3 has 15 amino acids. The CDR3 sequence: CASSPGDRGASPLHF. In nucleotides, the CDR3 is TGTGCCAGCAGCCCAGGCGACAGGGGAGCCTCACCCCTCCACTTT.

The chain couples TRBV5-1 to TRBJ1-4; 7 bases are shared with TRBD1. The CDR3 is 15 amino acids. Germline V lookup: CDR1 SGHRS, CDR2 YFSETQ. V gave up 2 bases and J gave up 5 bases; unmatched junction bases: 6. Here the CDR3 reads CASSLFGQENEKLFF. DNA for the CDR3: TGCGCCAGCAGCTTATTTGGACAGGAGAATGAAAAACTGTTTTTT.

V gene TRBV28 combines with J gene TRBJ1-2; 8 bases match TRBD1. Germline V lookup: CDR1 MDHEN, CDR2 SYDVKM. This CDR3 is built from 15 residues. J was trimmed by 4 bases and V by 5 bases; bases with no gene match: 9. This CDR3 is CASSPGQGSPYGYTF. CDR3 nucleotide sequence: TGTGCCAGCAGTCCCGGACAGGGTTCTCCCTATGGCTACACCTTC.

The rearrangement joins TRBV5-1 to TRBJ1-1, with 9 positions matching TRBD1. Trimming removed 6 bases from V and 5 bases from J; junction bases left unmatched: 8. CDR1 and CDR2 from the germline V gene are SGHRS and YFSETQ. CDR3 length: 14 amino acids. For the CDR3, the DNA is TGCGCCAGCACCGTATTAGGACAGGGGACTGAAGCTTTCTTT. Amino acids: CASTVLGQGTEAFF.

The chain combines TRBV18 with TRBJ2-3; 7 nucleotides align to TRBD1. Germline V gene data show CDR1 as KGHSH and CDR2 as LQKENI. The V and J ends lost 4 bases and 6 bases, in that order; junction bases with no gene match: 4. This CDR3 has 13 amino acids. The CDR3 DNA reads as TGTGCCAGCTCACTAGGGACAGCTGATACGCAGTATTTT. Translated, it gives CASSLGTADTQYF.

In this sample, this clone turned up many times. The CDR3 region has the DNA TGTGCCAGCAGCTTATCCGGGACAGGGGTGCCAGATACGCAGTATTTT. Translation: CASSLSGTGVPDTQYF. The chain has TRBV11-1 and TRBJ2-3; TRBD1 matches 10 bases. This CDR3 region has 16 residues. Germline values: CDR1 SGHAT, CDR2 FQDESV (reference sequence). The junction had 6 bases not matched to a gene; V was cut back by 2 bases and J by 4 bases.

V is TRBV6-5 and J is TRBJ2-7, with D unclear. V shed 0 bases and J shed 6 bases, with 6 bases lying between them. The CDR3 has 12 amino acids. Per germline, CDR1 MNHEY and CDR2 SVGAGI. CDR3 residues: CASSYSGREQYF. CDR3 sequence (DNA): TGTGCCAGCAGTTACTCCGGGCGCGAGCAGTACTTC.

This chain links TRBV19 with TRBJ1-5; a weak D match, TRBD1 (5 bases). Trimming pared 7 bases from V and 4 bases from J, leaving 20 bases between. The CDR3 sequence is 16 residues long. Germline V lookup: CDR1 LNHDA, CDR2 SQIVND (reference sequence). CDR3 bases: TGTGCCAGTAAATGGGCAGGGACGCCCCCGAATCAGCCCCAGCATTTT. This sequence encodes CASKWAGTPPNQPQHF. Combining the CDR3 with reference TRBV19 and TRBJ1-5 gives the whole variable domain DGGITQSPKYLFRKEGQNVTLSCEQNLNHDAMYWYRQDPGQGLRLIYYSQIVNDFQKGDIAEGYSVSREKKESFPLTVTSAQKNPTAFYLCASKWAGTPPNQPQHFGDGTRLSIL.

This clone was seen only a few times. The chain joins TRBV5-1 to TRBJ2-1, with 7 bases fitting TRBD1. The CDR3 extends over 15 amino acids. V lost 2 bases and J lost 8; bases outside the gene matches: 10. Germline CDR1 and CDR2: SGHRS and YFSETQ. The CDR3 nucleotides read TGCGCCAGCAGCTTCCGGACAGGTCCAATCGATGAGCAGTTCTTC. Its translation is CASSFRTGPIDEQFF.

The chain uses TRBV7-9 and TRBJ1-2, with 8 bases matching TRBD1. Germline CDR1 and CDR2: SEHNR and FQNEAQ (reference sequence). The CDR3 totals 14 residues. With 2 bases clipped from V and 8 bases from J, the junction kept 7 bases outside the gene matches. The CDR3 DNA reads as TGTGCCAGCAGCTTAATCAGGGGGCGCGAAGGCTACACCTTC. Its protein product is CASSLIRGREGYTF.

V gene TRBV7-9 combines with J gene TRBJ1-2, with unresolved D. CDR1 is SEHNR, CDR2 FQNEAQ, per germline (reference sequence). V was cut by 3 bases and J by 4 bases, with 9 bases left in between. The length of the CDR3 is 13 residues. CDR3 loop: CASSLAGSYGYTF. The CDR3 DNA follows: TGTGCCAGCAGCTTGGCGGGTTCCTATGGCTACACCTTC.

The chain is built from TRBV19 and TRBJ1-1; perhaps TRBD1 as D (5 bases). V gave up 7 bases and J gave up 0 bases, with 18 bases separating them. The CDR3 totals 16 residues. Per germline, CDR1 LNHDA and CDR2 SQIVND (reference sequence). The CDR3 nucleotides read TGTGCCAGTACCATCAAACCGGGACTAATGAACACTGAAGCTTTCTTT. Encoded protein: CASTIKPGLMNTEAFF.